Shown below are 22 T cell receptor beta chains from a single sample sequenced in a study of cytomegalovirus exposure and HLA in healthy donors. Libraries were prepared by immunoSEQ multiplex PCR; TCRdb keeps only in-frame clonotypes and omits some of them. The data hold 50,000 or so clones, with 75% to 95% observed a single time. Specimen: PBMCs. These receptors all come from a woman aged 25 to 39 in good health and CMV-seronegative.

The chain carries TRBV6-7 and TRBJ2-7, with 7 bases fitting TRBD2. TRBV6-7 is an ORF, and what it does is uncertain. The CDR3 has 15 residues. With V trimmed by 11 bases and J by 6 bases, 19 bases remained unmatched. The CDR3 DNA is TGTGCCTACCCATGGGGGGGGGAGAGCAGGAGCGAGCAGTACTTC. Its protein product is CAYPWGGESRSEQYF.

This clone has just one count. This sequence joins TRBV6-6 and TRBJ2-3; D is perhaps TRBD2 (6 bases). V lost 6 bases, J lost 4 bases, and 20 bases lay in between. Germline V gene data show CDR1 as MNHNY and CDR2 as SVGAGI (reference sequence). The CDR3 runs to 16 residues. CDR3 DNA sequence: TGTGCCAGCAGCGACGGCCTTTATCGGGACTCAGATACGCAGTATTTT. This sequence encodes CASSDGLYRDSDTQYF.

The rearrangement uses TRBV7-2 and TRBJ2-3; the match to TRBD2 covers 8 bases. Per germline, CDR1 SGHTA and CDR2 FQGNSA. Trimming cost V 4 bases and J 0 bases; bases outside gene matches: 15. This CDR3 has 19 amino acids. CDR3 DNA sequence: TGTGCCAGCAGCTCATACTTGCACCTCCTAGCGGGCAGCACAGATACGCAGTATTTT. It translates to CASSSYLHLLAGSTDTQYF.

In its sample, this clone was seen once. V is TRBV19 and J is TRBJ2-1; the D is unclear. The V end lost 4 bases, the J end lost 8 bases, and 18 bases lay between the germline ends. The CDR3 contains 15 residues. Germline CDR1 reads LNHDA; CDR2 reads SQIVND (reference sequence). This chain's CDR3 is CASSTLGAAWDEQFF. CDR3 nucleotides: TGTGCCAGTAGTACATTAGGAGCAGCGTGGGATGAGCAGTTCTTC.

The gene calls are TRBV19 and TRBJ2-7, with TRBD1 identical over 9 bases. J lost 5 bases, V lost 4 bases, and 6 bases had no gene match. The CDR3 is 14 amino acids. Germline loops: CDR1 LNHDA, CDR2 SQIVND (reference sequence). CDR3 sequence reads: CASSNRDRAHEQYF. CDR3 coding DNA: TGTGCCAGTAGTAACCGGGACAGGGCCCACGAGCAGTACTTC.

This chain connects TRBV4-1 to TRBJ1-4; tentative D call: TRBD1 (5 bases). The CDR3 totals 14 residues. CDR1 is MGHRA, CDR2 YSYEKL, per germline. Trimming pared 4 bases from V and 8 bases from J, leaving 14 bases between. The chain's CDR3 is CASSPLGSGEKLFF. The CDR3 DNA reads as TGCGCCAGCAGCCCCCTGGGGTCAGGGGAAAAACTGTTTTTT.

J is TRBJ2-1 and V is TRBV6-1, with D perhaps matching TRBD2 (5 bases). The CDR3 runs to 18 residues. Germline values: CDR1 MNHNS, CDR2 SASEGT. V dropped 1 base and J dropped 0 bases, with 16 bases sitting between them. The CDR3 region has the DNA TGTGCCAGCAGTGAAGGCGTACCCTTCACTAGCTCCTACAATGAGCAGTTCTTC. Translating it yields CASSEGVPFTSSYNEQFF.

V is TRBV10-3 and J is TRBJ1-5; possibly TRBD1 for D (6 bases). The CDR3 totals 14 residues. V was pared by 5 bases and J by 5 bases, with 13 bases between. CDR1 is ENHRY, CDR2 SYGVKD, per germline. CDR3 sequence: CAISIGQQDQPQHF. The CDR3 coding sequence is TGTGCCATCAGTATTGGACAGCAGGATCAGCCCCAGCATTTT.

The chain joins TRBV5-4 to TRBJ2-1, with TRBD2 matching over 10 bases. The CDR3 extends over 18 amino acids. The germline CDR1 and CDR2 sequences are SGHNT and YYREEE (reference sequence). With V trimmed by 7 bases and J by 5 bases, 18 bases remained unmatched. The CDR3 DNA reads TGTGCCAGCCCACTAGCGGGATTAGTCGGACTACTTAACAATGAGCAGTTCTTC. Protein sequence: CASPLAGLVGLLNNEQFF.

This chain connects TRBV7-9 to TRBJ2-2; 10 bases line up with TRBD2. This CDR3 region has 17 residues. The germline V gene encodes CDR1 SEHNR and CDR2 FQNEAQ (reference sequence). With 3 bases clipped from V and 1 base from J, the junction kept 5 bases outside the gene matches. The CDR3 loop is CASSLDRTSGNTGELFF. The CDR3 DNA sequence: TGTGCCAGCAGCTTGGACAGGACTAGCGGGAACACCGGGGAGCTGTTTTTT.

Notes on this clone: The germline gene is not matched at one end of the junction; a read error may be the cause. This chain joins TRBV6-5 and TRBJ2-1; TRBD2 matches at 8 bases. The CDR3 spans 15 residues. Germline CDR1 is MNHEY and CDR2 is SVGAGI. This CDR3 reads CASSDSSGSLDEQFF. The CDR3 nucleotides are TGTGCCAGCAGTGACTCAAGCGGGAGTTTGGATGAGCAGTTCTTC.

The V gene is TRBV2, the J gene TRBJ2-7, with TRBD1 matching 7 bases. This CDR3 region has 11 residues. The V gene's germline CDR1 is SNHLY and CDR2 FYNNEI. Losses at the gene ends were 6 bases for V and 9 bases for J; bases not matched to a gene: 5. DNA of the CDR3: TGTGCCAGCAGGCAACAGGGGTCGCAGTACTTC. It specifies CASRQQGSQYF. Full variable domain (rest looked up from reference TRBV2 and TRBJ2-7): EPEVTQTPSHQVTQMGQEVILRCVPISNHLYFYWYRQILGQKVEFLVSFYNNEISEKSEIFDDQFSVERPDGSNFTLKIRSTKLEDSAMYFCASRQQGSQYFGPGTRLTVT.

The rearrangement joins TRBV28 to TRBJ2-7, with D unresolved. There are 11 residues in the CDR3. Germline values: CDR1 MDHEN, CDR2 SYDVKM. V lost 2 bases, J lost 6 bases, and 5 bases lay in between. This CDR3 reads CASSLAIEQYF. CDR3 DNA: TGTGCCAGCAGTTTAGCGATCGAGCAGTACTTC. Filled out from reference TRBV28 and TRBJ2-7, the complete variable domain reads DVKVTQSSRYLVKRTGEKVFLECVQDMDHENMFWYRQDPGLGLRLIYFSYDVKMKEKGDIPEGYSVSREKKERFSLILESASTNQTSMYLCASSLAIEQYFGPGTRLTVT.

This clone was observed a few times. The DNA for the CDR3 is TGTGCCAGCAGTTACTCTCTAATAGCGGGAGACAATGAGCAGTTCTTC. Protein: CASSYSLIAGDNEQFF. The rearrangement uses TRBV6-5 and TRBJ2-1; TRBD2 matches 9 bases. The CDR3 is 16 residues long. J gave up 5 bases and V 0 bases, and 5 bases lay outside the gene matches. Germline CDR1 and CDR2: MNHEY and SVGAGI.

The genes are TRBV18 and TRBJ2-1, with 7 positions matching TRBD1. The CDR3 length is 15 residues. Losses at the gene ends were 3 bases for V and 4 bases for J; bases not matched to a gene: 6. The V gene's germline CDR1 is KGHSH and CDR2 LQKENI. In nucleotides, the CDR3 is TGTGCCAGCTCACCTCGGACAGGAGATTACAATGAGCAGTTCTTC. Its protein product is CASSPRTGDYNEQFF.

The chain employs TRBV10-3 and TRBJ2-1; 7 nucleotides match TRBD2. J gave up 4 bases and V 0 bases, and 9 bases lay outside the gene matches. From germline, CDR1 is ENHRY and CDR2 SYGVKD. This CDR3 is 17 amino acids long. CDR3 coding DNA: TGTGCCATCAGTGAGTCGATCGGCAGCGGGGATTACAATGAGCAGTTCTTC. Residues: CAISESIGSGDYNEQFF.

The CDR3 DNA follows: TGTGCCAGCAGCCGGCAGACTCAGGGAGAGCAGTACTTC. Translated, it gives CASSRQTQGEQYF. The chain carries TRBV5-8 and TRBJ2-7, with a possible D match to TRBD1 (5 bases). The CDR3 totals 13 residues. The germline V gene encodes CDR1 SGHTS and CDR2 YDEGEE. V was pared by 4 bases and J by 7 bases, with 15 bases between.

The V gene is TRBV28, the J gene TRBJ2-1; 11 positions agree with TRBD2. Germline trimming cut 2 bases from V and 10 bases from J; bases unmatched to any gene: 10. The CDR3 is 16 amino acids. Germline loops: CDR1 MDHEN, CDR2 SYDVKM. CDR3 sequence (DNA): TGTGCCAGCAGTTTAAAGGGTAGCGGGAGGGCTAGGGAGCAGTTCTTC. This encodes CASSLKGSGRAREQFF.

CDR3 sequence: CASRRQLYYEQYF. As DNA, the CDR3 is TGTGCCAGCAGGAGACAGCTATACTACGAGCAGTACTTC. The chain employs TRBV27 and TRBJ2-7, with TRBD1 as a possible D gene (5 bases). Germline assignment: CDR1 MNHEY and CDR2 SMNVEV (reference sequence). Between the trimmed V and J ends, which lost 6 bases and 3 bases, there was a span of 12 bases. The CDR3 is made up of 13 amino acids.

The chain uses TRBV6-4 and TRBJ2-2; 8 nucleotides agree with TRBD2. Germline CDR1 reads MRHNA; CDR2 reads SNTAGT. V was clipped by 5 bases and J by 3 bases; unmatched bases: 2. This CDR3 is 14 amino acids long. The CDR3 is CASSTSGYTGELFF. The DNA of the CDR3 is TGTGCCAGCAGTACTAGCGGCTACACCGGGGAGCTGTTTTTT.

This rearrangement joins TRBV19 to TRBJ2-3; TRBD1 aligns across 7 bases. The CDR3 loop spans 13 amino acids. Germline CDR1 and CDR2: LNHDA and SQIVND (reference sequence). V lost 4 bases, J lost 14 bases, and 12 bases stayed unmatched. CDR3 region: CASSTATGTVLYF. The CDR3 DNA follows: TGTGCCAGTAGTACCGCAACCGGGACAGTTTTGTATTTT.

The DNA of the CDR3 is TGCGCCAGCAGCCGCCTGCTCCGGGACAGGGTGAACACTGAAGCTTTCTTT. The encoded protein is CASSRLLRDRVNTEAFF. The V gene is TRBV4-3, the J gene TRBJ1-1; TRBD1 agrees at 9 bases. J was trimmed by 0 bases and V by 4 bases; bases with no gene match: 9. Looked up from germline, CDR1 is LGHNA and CDR2 is YSLEER. The CDR3 spans 17 residues.